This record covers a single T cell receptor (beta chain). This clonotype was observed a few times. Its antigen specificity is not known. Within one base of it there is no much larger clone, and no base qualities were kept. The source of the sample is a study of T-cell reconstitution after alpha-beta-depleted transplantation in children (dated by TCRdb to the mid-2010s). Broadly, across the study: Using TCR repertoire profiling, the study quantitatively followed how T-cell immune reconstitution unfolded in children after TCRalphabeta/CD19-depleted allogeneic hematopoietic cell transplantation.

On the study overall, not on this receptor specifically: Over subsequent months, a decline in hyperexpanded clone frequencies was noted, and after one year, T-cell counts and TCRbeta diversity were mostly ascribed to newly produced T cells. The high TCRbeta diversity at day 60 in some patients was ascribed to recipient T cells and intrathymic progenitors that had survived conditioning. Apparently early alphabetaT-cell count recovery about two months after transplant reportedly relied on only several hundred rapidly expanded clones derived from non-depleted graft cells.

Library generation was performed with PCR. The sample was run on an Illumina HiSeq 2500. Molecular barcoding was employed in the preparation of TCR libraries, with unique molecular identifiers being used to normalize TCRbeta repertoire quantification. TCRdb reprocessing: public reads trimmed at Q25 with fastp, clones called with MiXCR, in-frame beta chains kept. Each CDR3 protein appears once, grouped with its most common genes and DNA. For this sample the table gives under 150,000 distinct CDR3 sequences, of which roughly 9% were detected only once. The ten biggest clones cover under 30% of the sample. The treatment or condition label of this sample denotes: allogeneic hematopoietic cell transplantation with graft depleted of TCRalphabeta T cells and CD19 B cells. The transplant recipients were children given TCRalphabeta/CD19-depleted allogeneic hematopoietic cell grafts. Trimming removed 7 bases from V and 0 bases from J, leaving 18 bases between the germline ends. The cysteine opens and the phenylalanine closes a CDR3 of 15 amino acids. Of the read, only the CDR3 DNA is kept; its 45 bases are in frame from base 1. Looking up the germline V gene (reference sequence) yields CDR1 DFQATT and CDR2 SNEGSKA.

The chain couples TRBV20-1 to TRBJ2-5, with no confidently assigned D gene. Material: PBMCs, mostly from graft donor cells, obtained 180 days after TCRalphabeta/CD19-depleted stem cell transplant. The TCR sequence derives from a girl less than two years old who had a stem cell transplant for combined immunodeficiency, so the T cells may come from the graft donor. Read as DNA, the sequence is TGCAGTGTTCTGTCACCATTGGGCTACCAAGAGACCCAGTACTTC. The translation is CSVLSPLGYQETQYF.